One sample yielded the 4 T cell receptor beta chains listed below, sequenced in a study of T cells expressing NK-cell markers. One entry per CDR3 protein, without DNA, is what TCRdb gives after re-calling the 5' RACE reads. This repertoire includes 500,000 to 600,000 distinct CDR3 sequences. Material for sequencing was blood T cells: a sorted CD56 or NKG2C T cell subset, CD4+ or CD8+ T cells, or bulk PBMC T cells (not recorded which). These receptors all stem from a young man in good health.

The CDR3 loop reads CASSLQMGGNEQFF. V is TRBV12-3 or TRBV12-4 and J is TRBJ2-1; the TCRdb call, TRBD1, lacks DNA for checking. This CDR3 has 14 amino acids.

The J gene is TRBJ2-1, the V gene TRBV20-1; TCRdb proposes TRBD2, but this gene call is untestable without DNA. There are 14 residues in the CDR3. Germline V gives CDR1 DFQATT, CDR2 SNEGSKA (reference sequence). This chain's CDR3 is CSGATSGYDNEQFF.

This chain uses TRBV20-1 with TRBJ1-5; TCRdb names TRBD1, which stays unverified in the absence of DNA. The CDR3 spans 14 residues. Germline lookup yields CDR1 DFQATT and CDR2 SNEGSKA (reference sequence). CDR3 loop: CSAKTRDSYQPQHF.

This chain joins TRBV7-8 and TRBJ2-3; the D call from TCRdb, TRBD2, cannot be confirmed without DNA. The CDR3 is made up of 14 amino acids. Germline CDR1 SGHVS, CDR2 FQNEAQ. The CDR3 is CASSFSSGTDTQYF. Variable domain in full (rest from reference TRBV7-8 and TRBJ2-3): GAGVSQSPRYKVAKRGQDVALRCDPISGHVSLFWYQQALGQGPEFLTYFQNEAQLDKSGLPSDRFFAERPEGSVSTLKIQRTQQEDSAVYLCASSFSSGTDTQYFGPGTRLTVL.